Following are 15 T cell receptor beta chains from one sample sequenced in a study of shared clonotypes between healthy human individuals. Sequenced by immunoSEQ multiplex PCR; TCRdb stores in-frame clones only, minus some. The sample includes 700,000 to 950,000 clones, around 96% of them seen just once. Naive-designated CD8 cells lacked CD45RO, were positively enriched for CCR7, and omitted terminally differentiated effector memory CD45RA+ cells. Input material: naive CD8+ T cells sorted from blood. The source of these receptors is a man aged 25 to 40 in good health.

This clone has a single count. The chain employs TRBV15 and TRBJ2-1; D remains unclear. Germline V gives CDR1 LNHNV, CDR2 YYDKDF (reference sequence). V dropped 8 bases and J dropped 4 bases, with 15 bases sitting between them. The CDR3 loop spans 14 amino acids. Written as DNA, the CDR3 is TGTGCCACCGGGTTACGCGTAACTTACAATGAGCAGTTCTTC. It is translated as CATGLRVTYNEQFF. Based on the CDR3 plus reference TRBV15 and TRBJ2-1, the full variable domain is DAMVIQNPRYQVTQFGKPVTLSCSQTLNHNVMYWYQQKSSQAPKLLFHYYDKDFNNEADTPDNFQSRRPNTSFCFLDIRSPGLGDTAMYLCATGLRVTYNEQFFGPGTRLTVL.

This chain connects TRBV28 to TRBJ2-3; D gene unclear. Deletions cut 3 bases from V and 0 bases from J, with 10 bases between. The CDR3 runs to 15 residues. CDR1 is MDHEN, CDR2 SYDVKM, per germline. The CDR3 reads CASSFNEASTDTQYF. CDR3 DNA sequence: TGTGCCAGCAGTTTTAACGAAGCTAGCACAGATACGCAGTATTTT. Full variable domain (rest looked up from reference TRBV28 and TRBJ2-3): DVKVTQSSRYLVKRTGEKVFLECVQDMDHENMFWYRQDPGLGLRLIYFSYDVKMKEKGDIPEGYSVSREKKERFSLILESASTNQTSMYLCASSFNEASTDTQYFGPGTRLTVL.

CDR3 region: CASSNTRTTDTQYF. For the CDR3, the DNA is TGTGCCAGCAGTAACACTAGAACCACAGATACGCAGTATTTT. The rearrangement uses TRBV28 and TRBJ2-3, with a tentative D call TRBD2 (5 bases). The CDR3 is 14 residues long. Germline CDR1 and CDR2: MDHEN and SYDVKM. V dropped 5 bases and J dropped 2 bases, with 11 bases sitting between them. Drawing the rest from reference TRBV28 and TRBJ2-3, the complete variable domain is DVKVTQSSRYLVKRTGEKVFLECVQDMDHENMFWYRQDPGLGLRLIYFSYDVKMKEKGDIPEGYSVSREKKERFSLILESASTNQTSMYLCASSNTRTTDTQYFGPGTRLTVL.

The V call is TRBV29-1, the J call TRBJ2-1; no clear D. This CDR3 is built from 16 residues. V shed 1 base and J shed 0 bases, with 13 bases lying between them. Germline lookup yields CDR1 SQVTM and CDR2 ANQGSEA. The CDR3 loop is CSVEGLVPHSYNEQFF. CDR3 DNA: TGCAGCGTTGAAGGGCTAGTCCCACACTCCTACAATGAGCAGTTCTTC.

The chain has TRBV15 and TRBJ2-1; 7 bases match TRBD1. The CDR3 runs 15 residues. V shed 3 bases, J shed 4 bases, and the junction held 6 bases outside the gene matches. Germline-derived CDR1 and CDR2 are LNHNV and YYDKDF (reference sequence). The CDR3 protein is CATSRDDRAYNEQFF. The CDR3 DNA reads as TGTGCCACCAGCAGGGATGACAGGGCGTACAATGAGCAGTTCTTC. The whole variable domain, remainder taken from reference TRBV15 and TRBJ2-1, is DAMVIQNPRYQVTQFGKPVTLSCSQTLNHNVMYWYQQKSSQAPKLLFHYYDKDFNNEADTPDNFQSRRPNTSFCFLDIRSPGLGDTAMYLCATSRDDRAYNEQFFGPGTRLTVL.

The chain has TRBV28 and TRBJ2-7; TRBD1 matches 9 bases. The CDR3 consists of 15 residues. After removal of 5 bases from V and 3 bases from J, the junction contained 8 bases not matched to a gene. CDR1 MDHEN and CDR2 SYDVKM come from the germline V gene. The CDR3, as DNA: TGTGCCAGCAGTACCGGGACAGGGTTCGGCTACGAGCAGTACTTC. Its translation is CASSTGTGFGYEQYF.

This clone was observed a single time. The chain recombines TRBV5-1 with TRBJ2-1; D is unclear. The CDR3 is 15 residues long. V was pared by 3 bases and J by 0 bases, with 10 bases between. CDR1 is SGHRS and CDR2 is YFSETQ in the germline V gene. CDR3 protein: CASSWEKSSYNEQFF. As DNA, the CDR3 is TGCGCCAGCAGCTGGGAAAAGAGCTCCTACAATGAGCAGTTCTTC.

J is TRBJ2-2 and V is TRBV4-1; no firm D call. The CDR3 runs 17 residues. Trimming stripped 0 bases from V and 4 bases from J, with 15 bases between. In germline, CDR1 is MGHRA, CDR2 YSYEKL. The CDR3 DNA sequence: TGCGCCAGCAGCCAAGATCGAGCGAGCTGGGTCACCGGGGAGCTGTTTTTT. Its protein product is CASSQDRASWVTGELFF.

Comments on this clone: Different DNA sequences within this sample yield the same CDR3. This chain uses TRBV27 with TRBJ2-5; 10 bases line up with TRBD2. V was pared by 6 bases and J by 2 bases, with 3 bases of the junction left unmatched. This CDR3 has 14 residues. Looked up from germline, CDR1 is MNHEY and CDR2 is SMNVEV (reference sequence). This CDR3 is CASSQLAGQETQYF. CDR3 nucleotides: TGTGCCAGCAGCCAACTAGCGGGGCAAGAGACCCAGTACTTC.

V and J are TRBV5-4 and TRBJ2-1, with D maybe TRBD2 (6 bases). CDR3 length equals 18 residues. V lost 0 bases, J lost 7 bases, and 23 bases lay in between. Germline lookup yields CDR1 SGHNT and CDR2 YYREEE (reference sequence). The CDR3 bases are TGTGCCAGCAGCTTGGAGGCCTTAGCGGTCGATGGATGGAATGAGCAGTTCTTC. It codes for CASSLEALAVDGWNEQFF.

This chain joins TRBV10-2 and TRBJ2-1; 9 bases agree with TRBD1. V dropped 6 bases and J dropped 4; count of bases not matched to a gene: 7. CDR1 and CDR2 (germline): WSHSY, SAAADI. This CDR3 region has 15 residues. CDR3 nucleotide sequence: TGCGCCAGCAGGTCGGACAGGGGTATGTACAATGAGCAGTTCTTC. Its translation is CASRSDRGMYNEQFF.

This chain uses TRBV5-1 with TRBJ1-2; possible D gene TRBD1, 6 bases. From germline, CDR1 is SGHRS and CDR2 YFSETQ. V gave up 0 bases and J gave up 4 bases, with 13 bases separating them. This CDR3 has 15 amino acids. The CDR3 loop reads CASSLEQGSLYGYTF. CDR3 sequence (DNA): TGCGCCAGCAGCTTGGAACAGGGAAGTCTCTATGGCTACACCTTC. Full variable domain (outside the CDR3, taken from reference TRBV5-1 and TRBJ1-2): KAGVTQTPRYLIKTRGQQVTLSCSPISGHRSVSWYQQTPGQGLQFLFEYFSETQRNKGNFPGRFSGRQFSNSRSEMNVSTLELGDSALYLCASSLEQGSLYGYTFGSGTRLTVV.

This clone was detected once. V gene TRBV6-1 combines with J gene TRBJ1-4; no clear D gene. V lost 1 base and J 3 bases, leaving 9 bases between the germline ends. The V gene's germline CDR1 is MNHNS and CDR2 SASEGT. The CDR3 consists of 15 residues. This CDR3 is CASSEGAGSNEKLFF. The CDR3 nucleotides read TGTGCCAGCAGTGAAGGGGCCGGGTCTAATGAAAAACTGTTTTTT.

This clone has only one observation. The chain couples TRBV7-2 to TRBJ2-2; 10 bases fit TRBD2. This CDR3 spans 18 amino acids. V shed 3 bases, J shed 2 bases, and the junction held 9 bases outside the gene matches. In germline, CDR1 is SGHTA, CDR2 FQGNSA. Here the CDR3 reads CASSFSGRPLKNTGELFF. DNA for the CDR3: TGTGCCAGCAGCTTTAGCGGGAGGCCCCTTAAAAACACCGGGGAGCTGTTTTTT.

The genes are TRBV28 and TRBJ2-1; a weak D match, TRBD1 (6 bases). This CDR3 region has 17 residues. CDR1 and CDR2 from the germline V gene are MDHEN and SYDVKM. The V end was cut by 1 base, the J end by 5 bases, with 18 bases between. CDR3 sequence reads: CASSLSVWGRLDNEQFF. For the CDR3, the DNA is TGTGCCAGCAGTTTATCTGTATGGGGGCGACTTGACAATGAGCAGTTCTTC.